This T cell receptor beta chain originates from a study of T cells after yellow fever vaccination. Study background: Those fractions that held only low numbers of cells were prepared using the SMART-Seq v4 Ultra Low Input RNA kit. Points from the study as a whole: The bulk population could contribute abundant contaminating clonotypes to FACS-sorted repertoires. Most primary-vaccination clones recurred post-booster (under 98% CD4, roughly 90% CD8).

A process of 5'RACE template switching, which added a universal primer site and UMIs, was used to make TCR cDNA. TCRdb re-derived calls from the 5' RACE reads in MiXCR, one entry per CDR3 protein. The sample includes hundreds of thousands of distinct CDR3 sequences, about 13% seen only once; the top ten take 11% to 15%. Germline CDR1 and CDR2: DFQATT and SNEGSKA (reference sequence). The CDR3 loop spans 11 amino acids. Trimming removed 2 bases from V and 7 bases from J, with 7 bases in between. As concerns this clonotype: Its antigen is currently unknown.

This material consisted of PBMCs, taken on the day of the yellow fever booster vaccination. The receptor's source is a man aged 25-45 years who received the YFV17D yellow fever vaccine. The chain has TRBV20-1 and TRBJ2-3; D is unclear. CDR3 sequence: CSARSRYTQYF. CDR3 nucleotides: TGCAGTGCTAGAAGCCGGTATACGCAGTATTTT.